This T cell receptor beta chain was documented in a study of cytomegalovirus exposure and HLA in healthy donors. Use of 60 Vbeta and 13 Jbeta primers characterized the PCR. TCRdb keeps only in-frame clones here, not all; method: immunoSEQ multiplex PCR. The sample holds under 90,000 clones, approximately 90% seen once. The germline V gene has CDR1 SEHNR and CDR2 FQNEAQ (reference sequence). The CDR3 spans 15 residues. This clone appeared once. The antigen remains unidentified. An end of the junction differs from the germline gene, which may be a read error. At collection, donors were nominally healthy, but unrecorded immune exposures were probable. Study-wide results and caveats: Prior analysis indicated that the majority of TCR beta V segments exhibited productivity approximately 87% or approximately 30% of the time. Using the classifier, cytomegalovirus status was reportedly diagnosed with high specificity and sensitivity. The study labeled more than 150 TCR beta chains cytomegalovirus-associated.

The sample consisted of PBMCs. This clonotype was obtained from a young man in good health and CMV-seronegative. The rearrangement joins TRBV7-9 to TRBJ1-4; 8 nucleotides align to TRBD1. The CDR3 DNA reads TGTTCCAGCAGCTTAGGAGGGACAGGCAATGAAAAACTGTTTTTT. It encodes CSSSLGGTGNEKLFF.